The clone carrying this TCR beta chain was seen ten or more times. Study processing details: Amplification of reference gene primers was used by the study to estimate nucleated cell counts. Libraries were prepared by immunoSEQ multiplex PCR; TCRdb keeps only in-frame clonotypes and omits some of them. That table supplies the V and J calls and clone size; D and trimming were determined from the DNA. The repertoire includes approximately 240,000 clones, more than 80% of them detected once, and around 6% sits in the top ten. Germline assignment: CDR1 MGHRA and CDR2 YSYEKL. The V end lost 4 bases, the J end lost 5 bases, and 18 bases lay between the germline ends. This CDR3 spans 15 amino acids. The source of the sample is a study of blood T cell repertoires in COVID-19. Looking at the study overall: Specimens from acute and convalescent COVID-19 originated in the United States, Italy and Spain. PBMCs, B-cell-depleted T cells, or T cells were the source of the cDNA or gDNA that made up the material.

The rearrangement links TRBV4-1 to TRBJ2-7, with TRBD2 as a possible D gene (5 bases). The sequence came from a human donor in a cohort sampled during active COVID-19. The sample consisted of peripheral blood. CDR3 coding DNA: TGCGCCAGCAGCCCGCCCGGGCGGGTCGGCCACGAGCAGTACTTC. Protein sequence: CASSPPGRVGHEQYF.